This T cell receptor (beta chain) is from a study of blood T cell repertoires in COVID-19. Turning to the study itself: COVID-19 samples, acute and convalescent, were from the United States, Italy and Spain.

The repertoire was sequenced with immunoSEQ multiplex PCR; TCRdb's copy has only in-frame clones and lacks some. The sample yields over 100,000 clones, roughly four fifths seen once. Germline lookup yields CDR1 SQVTM and CDR2 ANQGSEA. The germline V and J ends were trimmed by 6 bases and 2 bases, with 11 bases remaining between them. The CDR3 is 12 amino acids. This sequence was found in a man aged 55 to 69 with acute or convalescent COVID-19. The sequenced material came from peripheral blood. J is TRBJ2-7 and V is TRBV29-1; possibly TRBD1 for D (6 bases). The CDR3 reads CSVGAGPYEQYF. The DNA of the CDR3 is TGCAGCGTGGGGGCAGGCCCCTACGAGCAGTACTTC.